This entry describes one TCR beta chain. The antigen remains undetermined. It was after around 10 days of culture that CD4+ T cells were isolated. The person had PCR-confirmed SARS-CoV-2 infection between March and December 2020. All study participants received two doses of BNT162b2 or mRNA-1273 vaccine. Sequencing was performed with immunoSEQ multiplex PCR; in TCRdb, only in-frame clones are kept and a portion is missing. The sample records tens of thousands of clones, more than 65% being singletons. The CDR3 extends over 16 amino acids. Germline CDR1 reads SGHDT; CDR2 reads YYEEEE. Between the trimmed V and J ends, which lost 1 base and 2 bases, there was a span of 13 bases. This sample is drawn from a study of vaccination effects on CD4 cells after COVID-19.

Here the sequenced sample was CD4+ T cells from PBMCs cultured without peptide, taken after COVID-19 vaccination. The sequence was obtained from a human donor who had a prior SARS-CoV-2 infection. This chain joins TRBV5-6 and TRBJ2-1; D possibly corresponds to TRBD1 (5 bases). CDR3 sequence: CASSLIRGAPYNEQFF. In DNA, the CDR3 is TGTGCCAGCAGCTTGATAAGGGGCGCTCCCTACAATGAGCAGTTCTTC.